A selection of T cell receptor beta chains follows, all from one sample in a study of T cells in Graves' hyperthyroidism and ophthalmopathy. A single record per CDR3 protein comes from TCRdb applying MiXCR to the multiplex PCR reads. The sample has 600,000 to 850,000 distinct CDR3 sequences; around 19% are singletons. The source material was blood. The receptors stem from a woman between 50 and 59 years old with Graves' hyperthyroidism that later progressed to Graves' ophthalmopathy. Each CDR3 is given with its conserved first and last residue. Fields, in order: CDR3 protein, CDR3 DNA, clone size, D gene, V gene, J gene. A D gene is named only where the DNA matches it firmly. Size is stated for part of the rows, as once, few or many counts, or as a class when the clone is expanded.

cdr3_aa: CASSQDRGRVSGNTIYF; cdr3_nt: TGTGCCAGCAGCCAAGACAGGGGGCGCGTCTCCGGAAACACCATATATTTT; clone_size: few; d_call: TRBD1; v_call: TRBV4-2; j_call: TRBJ1-3
cdr3_aa: CASSMVGLNTEAFF; cdr3_nt: TGTGCCAGCTCAATGGTAGGCCTGAACACTGAAGCTTTCTTT; clone_size: few; d_call: -; v_call: TRBV12-3/TRBV12-4; j_call: TRBJ1-1
cdr3_aa: CASSSGTGTAYQPQHF; cdr3_nt: TGTGCCAGCTCCTCGGGGACAGGGACCGCTTATCAGCCCCAGCATTTT; clone_size: -; d_call: TRBD1; v_call: TRBV12-3/TRBV12-4; j_call: TRBJ1-5
cdr3_aa: CASSNLPGGGDEQYF; cdr3_nt: TGCGCCAGCAGCAACCTTCCCGGCGGGGGGGACGAGCAGTACTTC; clone_size: -; d_call: TRBD2; v_call: TRBV5-1; j_call: TRBJ2-7
cdr3_aa: CSAPNGYTEAFF; cdr3_nt: TGCAGTGCCCCCAACGGGTACACTGAAGCTTTCTTT; clone_size: many; d_call: -; v_call: TRBV20-1; j_call: TRBJ1-1
cdr3_aa: CASSLGQGYEQFF; cdr3_nt: TGTGCCAGCAGTTTAGGACAGGGGTATGAGCAGTTCTTC; clone_size: many; d_call: TRBD1; v_call: TRBV12-3/TRBV12-4; j_call: TRBJ2-1
cdr3_aa: CASSLEGRGTITDTQYF; cdr3_nt: TGCGCCAGCAGCTTGGAGGGGCGGGGGACTATCACAGATACGCAGTATTTT; clone_size: -; d_call: TRBD2; v_call: TRBV5-1; j_call: TRBJ2-3
cdr3_aa: CASSLGQAKGTEAFF; cdr3_nt: TGTGCCAGCAGCTTAGGACAGGCCAAGGGGACTGAAGCTTTCTTT; clone_size: few; d_call: -; v_call: TRBV7-6; j_call: TRBJ1-1
cdr3_aa: CASSQGTGGLGQPQHF; cdr3_nt: TGTGCCAGCAGCCAAGGGACAGGGGGTCTAGGTCAGCCCCAGCATTTT; clone_size: few; d_call: TRBD1; v_call: TRBV3-1; j_call: TRBJ1-5
cdr3_aa: CASSLAPRPSNEAFF; cdr3_nt: TGTGCCAGCAGCCTTGCCCCGCGACCGAGCAATGAAGCTTTCTTT; clone_size: -; d_call: -; v_call: TRBV7-9; j_call: TRBJ1-1
cdr3_aa: CSGTENTEAFF; cdr3_nt: TGCAGCGGGACAGAAAACACTGAAGCTTTCTTT; clone_size: few; d_call: -; v_call: TRBV29-1; j_call: TRBJ1-1
cdr3_aa: CASSSRGGREQFF; cdr3_nt: TGTGCCAGCAGTTCCCGGGGGGGCAGGGAGCAGTTCTTC; clone_size: many; d_call: TRBD2; v_call: TRBV12-3/TRBV12-4; j_call: TRBJ2-1
cdr3_aa: CSATRASTDTQYF; cdr3_nt: TGCAGCGCTACCAGAGCTAGCACAGATACGCAGTATTTT; clone_size: -; d_call: -; v_call: TRBV29-1; j_call: TRBJ2-3
cdr3_aa: CASIVRGGGLNEQFF; cdr3_nt: TGTGCCAGCATTGTGCGGGGGGGGGGACTCAATGAGCAGTTCTTC; clone_size: -; d_call: TRBD2; v_call: TRBV6-2/TRBV6-3; j_call: TRBJ2-1
cdr3_aa: CASSPPLITVNTEAFF; cdr3_nt: TGTGCCAGCAGTCCCCCGTTGATAACAGTGAACACTGAAGCTTTCTTT; clone_size: many; d_call: -; v_call: TRBV12-3/TRBV12-4; j_call: TRBJ1-1
cdr3_aa: CASGLVLERTHQETQYF; cdr3_nt: TGTGCTAGTGGTTTGGTACTTGAGCGGACACACCAAGAGACCCAGTACTTC; clone_size: -; d_call: -; v_call: TRBV12-5; j_call: TRBJ2-5
cdr3_aa: CASSQDATGGSPLHF; cdr3_nt: TGTGCCAGCAGCCAAGACGCCACAGGGGGCTCACCCCTCCACTTT; clone_size: many; d_call: TRBD1; v_call: TRBV3-1; j_call: TRBJ1-6
cdr3_aa: CASSLVEANIQYF; cdr3_nt: TGTGCCAGCAGCCTCGTGGAAGCGAACATTCAGTACTTC; clone_size: -; d_call: -; v_call: TRBV3-1; j_call: TRBJ2-4
cdr3_aa: CSARPTYEQYF; cdr3_nt: TGCAGTGCTAGACCAACCTACGAGCAGTACTTC; clone_size: many; d_call: -; v_call: TRBV20-1; j_call: TRBJ2-7
cdr3_aa: CASSLVVPDYGYTF; cdr3_nt: TGTGCCAGCAGCTTAGTTGTGCCGGACTATGGCTACACCTTC; clone_size: few; d_call: -; v_call: TRBV7-9; j_call: TRBJ1-2
cdr3_aa: CSARASGPSTDTQYF; cdr3_nt: TGCAGTGCTAGAGCCTCAGGCCCTAGCACAGATACGCAGTATTTT; clone_size: many; d_call: -; v_call: TRBV20-1; j_call: TRBJ2-3
cdr3_aa: CASSLNRVSPLHF; cdr3_nt: TGTGCCAGCAGCTTAAATAGGGTTTCACCCCTCCACTTT; clone_size: once; d_call: -; v_call: TRBV7-3; j_call: TRBJ1-6
cdr3_aa: CASSLTGQGHEKLFF; cdr3_nt: TGTGCCAGCAGCCTGACGGGACAGGGCCATGAAAAACTGTTTTTT; clone_size: many; d_call: TRBD1; v_call: TRBV3-1; j_call: TRBJ1-4
cdr3_aa: CSARNSGARLGYTF; cdr3_nt: TGCAGTGCTAGAAACTCAGGGGCGCGCCTGGGCTACACCTTC; clone_size: few; d_call: -; v_call: TRBV20-1; j_call: TRBJ1-2
cdr3_aa: CASSIRGGYNEQFF; cdr3_nt: TGTGCCAGCAGCATTCGGGGGGGCTACAATGAGCAGTTCTTC; clone_size: many; d_call: TRBD2; v_call: TRBV7-2; j_call: TRBJ2-1
cdr3_aa: CASSAGGGVNGYTF; cdr3_nt: TGTGCCAGCAGTGCGGGCGGGGGGGTGAATGGCTACACCTTC; clone_size: many; d_call: -; v_call: TRBV6-1; j_call: TRBJ1-2
cdr3_aa: CASTLQGDVNSPLHF; cdr3_nt: TGTGCCAGCACCTTACAGGGGGATGTTAATTCACCCCTCCACTTT; clone_size: -; d_call: TRBD1; v_call: TRBV7-9; j_call: TRBJ1-6
cdr3_aa: CASSETNLNEQFF; cdr3_nt: TGTGCCAGCAGTGAGACCAACCTCAATGAGCAGTTCTTC; clone_size: -; d_call: -; v_call: TRBV6-4; j_call: TRBJ2-1
cdr3_aa: CASSLAPGTSGVYNEQFF; cdr3_nt: TGTGCCAGCAGCTTAGCTCCGGGGACTAGCGGGGTATACAATGAGCAGTTCTTC; clone_size: -; d_call: TRBD2; v_call: TRBV13; j_call: TRBJ2-1
cdr3_aa: CAWSLGTDSPLHF; cdr3_nt: TGTGCCTGGAGTCTAGGGACGGATTCACCCCTCCACTTT; clone_size: -; d_call: -; v_call: TRBV30; j_call: TRBJ1-6
cdr3_aa: CASSLFGTTISDSYEQYF; cdr3_nt: TGTGCCAGCAGCTTGTTCGGGACGACAATCAGCGATTCCTACGAGCAGTACTTC; clone_size: many; d_call: -; v_call: TRBV7-2; j_call: TRBJ2-7
cdr3_aa: CASSGPGQLLTYEQYF; cdr3_nt: TGTGCCAGCTCAGGACCGGGACAGCTTTTAACCTACGAGCAGTACTTC; clone_size: many; d_call: TRBD1; v_call: TRBV18; j_call: TRBJ2-7
cdr3_aa: CASSQDSSALVFF; cdr3_nt: TGTGCCAGCAGCCAAGATTCGTCGGCATTGGTGTTTTTT; clone_size: -; d_call: -; v_call: TRBV3-1; j_call: TRBJ1-4
cdr3_aa: CASSLDGGTDTQYF; cdr3_nt: TGCGCCAGCAGCTTGGACGGGGGCACAGATACGCAGTATTTT; clone_size: many; d_call: -; v_call: TRBV5-1; j_call: TRBJ2-3
cdr3_aa: CASSQDRVNEQYF; cdr3_nt: TGCGCCAGCAGCCAAGACAGGGTGAACGAGCAGTACTTC; clone_size: -; d_call: -; v_call: TRBV4-1; j_call: TRBJ2-7
cdr3_aa: CAWSVTRDTEAFF; cdr3_nt: TGTGCCTGGAGTGTTACCAGGGACACTGAAGCTTTCTTT; clone_size: many; d_call: -; v_call: TRBV30; j_call: TRBJ1-1
cdr3_aa: CAAREAGGRNTIYF; cdr3_nt: TGTGCCGCAAGGGAGGCAGGGGGAAGAAACACCATATATTTT; clone_size: -; d_call: TRBD1; v_call: TRBV6-1; j_call: TRBJ1-3
cdr3_aa: CASSSTGTLSYEQYF; cdr3_nt: TGTGCCAGCAGCTCCACCGGGACACTCTCCTACGAGCAGTACTTC; clone_size: -; d_call: -; v_call: TRBV5-6; j_call: TRBJ2-7
cdr3_aa: CASSLAGPEGEKLFF; cdr3_nt: TGTGCCAGCAGCTTGGCGGGACCCGAAGGGGAAAAACTGTTTTTT; clone_size: -; d_call: -; v_call: TRBV5-4; j_call: TRBJ1-4
cdr3_aa: CASSPRGAAVLIEAFF; cdr3_nt: TGTGCCAGCAGCCCCCGTGGGGCAGCCGTGCTTATTGAAGCTTTCTTT; clone_size: many; d_call: -; v_call: TRBV6-1; j_call: TRBJ1-1
cdr3_aa: CAWWDSYGYTF; cdr3_nt: TGTGCCTGGTGGGACAGCTATGGCTACACCTTC; clone_size: many; d_call: TRBD1; v_call: TRBV30; j_call: TRBJ1-2